The 30 T cell receptor beta chains presented below share a single source sample, sequenced in a study of blood T cell repertoires in COVID-19. TCRdb's table, derived via immunoSEQ multiplex PCR, lists solely in-frame clones and lacks some. The table includes around 280,000 clones, about 90% detected once. Sequencing was performed on peripheral blood. These receptors all come from a woman aged 25 to 39 with COVID-19, enrolled during active disease.

This sequence joins TRBV18 and TRBJ2-7; perhaps TRBD1 as D (6 bases). From germline, CDR1 is KGHSH and CDR2 LQKENI. The CDR3 spans 15 residues. Trimming cost V 3 bases and J 4 bases, with 16 bases left between them. This CDR3 reads CASSPYGTSSYEQYF. The CDR3 DNA follows: TGTGCCAGCTCACCTTATGGGACATCAAGTTACGAGCAGTACTTC.

The rearrangement joins TRBV7-9 to TRBJ2-1, with D possibly being TRBD2 (6 bases). The CDR3 consists of 17 residues. Trimming pared 5 bases from V and 3 bases from J, leaving 20 bases between. Germline V CDR1 and CDR2: SEHNR, FQNEAQ (reference sequence). CDR3 sequence reads: CASSPAGGAVSYNEQFF. For the CDR3, the DNA is TGTGCCAGCAGCCCCGCCGGGGGAGCGGTGAGCTACAATGAGCAGTTCTTC. Based on the CDR3 plus reference TRBV7-9 and TRBJ2-1, the full variable domain is DTGVSQNPRHKITKRGQNVTFRCDPISEHNRLYWYRQTLGQGPEFLTYFQNEAQLEKSRLLSDRFSAERPKGSFSTLEIQRTEQGDSAMYLCASSPAGGAVSYNEQFFGPGTRLTVL.

V gene TRBV5-1 combines with J gene TRBJ1-2, with D maybe TRBD1 (5 bases). Germline CDR1 reads SGHRS; CDR2 reads YFSETQ. The CDR3 length is 14 residues. Deletions cut 1 base from V and 3 bases from J, with 10 bases between. DNA of the CDR3: TGCGCCAGCAGCTTGAAAGGGGAGGACTATGGCTACACCTTC. Translated: CASSLKGEDYGYTF.

The chain carries TRBV20-1 and TRBJ2-7; maybe TRBD1 (5 bases). The V end lost 7 bases, the J end lost 3 bases, and 10 bases lay between the germline ends. This CDR3 has 11 amino acids. Per the germline V gene, CDR1 is DFQATT and CDR2 is SNEGSKA (reference sequence). DNA for the CDR3: TGCAGTGGAAGCAGGGACTACGAGCAGTACTTC. This encodes CSGSRDYEQYF.

The chain combines TRBV5-8 with TRBJ2-4; TRBD1 agrees at 8 bases. V lost 4 bases, J lost 3 bases, and 9 bases stayed unmatched. Looked up from germline, CDR1 is SGHTS and CDR2 is YDEGEE. CDR3 length: 16 residues. In nucleotides, the CDR3 is TGTGCCAGCAGCGACCCGGACAGGGCTGGCAAAAACATTCAGTACTTC. This encodes CASSDPDRAGKNIQYF.

This chain links TRBV5-1 with TRBJ2-7, with 7 bases lining up with TRBD1. This CDR3 region has 14 residues. Germline values: CDR1 SGHRS, CDR2 YFSETQ. Trimming took 4 bases from V and 2 from J; bases not matched to a gene: 6. The CDR3 spells CASSPRDSTYEQYF. Written as DNA, the CDR3 is TGCGCCAGCAGCCCCCGGGACAGCACCTACGAGCAGTACTTC.

V is TRBV27 and J is TRBJ1-2, with 11 bases fitting TRBD1. Germline CDR1 and CDR2: MNHEY and SMNVEV (reference sequence). The CDR3 is 15 residues long. The J segment lost 4 bases and the V segment lost 4 bases, leaving 5 bases of the junction unmatched. CDR3 loop: CASSWVGQGAYGYTF. For the CDR3, the DNA is TGTGCCAGCAGTTGGGTCGGACAGGGGGCCTATGGCTACACCTTC.

The rearrangement joins TRBV6-6 to TRBJ2-6, with 7 positions matching TRBD1. CDR3 length: 18 amino acids. Germline V gene sequence: CDR1 MNHNY, CDR2 SVGAGI (reference sequence). V trimming: 5 bases; J trimming: 0 bases; junction bases outside the gene matches: 10. The CDR3 DNA reads as TGTGCCAGCAGTAGATCCGGGACAGCCATCTCTGGGGCCAACGTCCTGACTTTC. Its protein is CASSRSGTAISGANVLTF.

The chain is built from TRBV18 and TRBJ2-4; tentative D call: TRBD1 (6 bases). Trimming removed 5 bases at V and 0 bases at J, with 17 bases between. The CDR3 runs to 17 residues. Germline V gene lookup returns CDR1 KGHSH and CDR2 LQKENI. The CDR3 here is CASSSFPQGIAKNIQYF. The CDR3 region has the DNA TGTGCCAGCTCATCCTTTCCCCAGGGGATAGCCAAAAACATTCAGTACTTC.

CDR3 in DNA: TGTGCCAGCAGTCCCGGGGGTACAGGTTATAAGGAAAAACTGTTTTTT. It translates to CASSPGGTGYKEKLFF. J is TRBJ1-4 and V is TRBV28; D is perhaps TRBD1 (5 bases). The length of the CDR3 is 16 residues. Germline CDR1 MDHEN, CDR2 SYDVKM. Trimming left V 5 bases short and J 8 bases short, with 21 bases between. Together with reference TRBV28 and TRBJ1-4, the CDR3 gives the full variable domain: DVKVTQSSRYLVKRTGEKVFLECVQDMDHENMFWYRQDPGLGLRLIYFSYDVKMKEKGDIPEGYSVSREKKERFSLILESASTNQTSMYLCASSPGGTGYKEKLFFGSGTQLSVL.

The genes are TRBV5-1 and TRBJ2-5; 12 bases map to TRBD1. The CDR3 has 16 amino acids. Trimming took 3 bases from V and 3 from J; bases not matched to a gene: 6. Looked up from germline, CDR1 is SGHRS and CDR2 is YFSETQ. As DNA, the CDR3 is TGCGCCAGCAGCTCCTCCGGGACAGGGGGCAAAGAGACCCAGTACTTC. Protein sequence: CASSSSGTGGKETQYF.

V usage is TRBV28 and J usage is TRBJ1-6; 7 bases fit TRBD1. Looked up from germline, CDR1 is MDHEN and CDR2 is SYDVKM. V lost 6 bases, J lost 8 bases, and 7 bases stayed unmatched. CDR3 length equals 14 residues. The CDR3 DNA is TGTGCCAGCAGGGAGACAGGGTGGGATTCACCCCTCCACTTT. Translation: CASRETGWDSPLHF.

The V gene is TRBV10-1, the J gene TRBJ1-4, with 8 bases identical to TRBD1. CDR1 and CDR2 from the germline V gene are WNHNN and SYGVQD (reference sequence). The CDR3 runs 13 residues. After removal of 4 bases from V and 8 bases from J, the junction contained 3 bases not matched to a gene. The CDR3 nucleotides read TGCGCCAGCAGTGCCCCAGGGGGCGAAAAACTGTTTTTT. Translated, it gives CASSAPGGEKLFF.

This clone turned up a few times. The rearrangement uses TRBV6-5 and TRBJ1-3; TRBD1 might be the D (5 bases). Germline V lookup: CDR1 MNHEY, CDR2 SVGAGI. V was shortened by 6 bases and J by 8 bases, with 14 bases between the two germline ends. CDR3 size: 13 residues. This chain's CDR3 is CASRRDPEDTIYF. CDR3 bases: TGTGCCAGCAGGCGGGACCCTGAGGACACCATATATTTT.

As regards this clone: At one end the junction does not follow the germline gene, possibly because of a read error. V usage is TRBV24-1 and J usage is TRBJ1-1; TRBD1 might be the D (5 bases). In germline, CDR1 is KGHDR, CDR2 SFDVKD. The length of the CDR3 is 15 residues. In DNA form, the CDR3 reads TGTGCCACCAGTGAACCAGCACAGGACGGGTATGAAGTTTTCTTT. Translating gives CATSEPAQDGYEVFF.

This chain connects TRBV12-5 to TRBJ1-2, with D perhaps matching TRBD1 (5 bases). Per the germline V gene, CDR1 is LGHNT and CDR2 is FRNRAP. The CDR3 is 16 residues long. V was shortened by 7 bases and J by 4 bases, with 22 bases between the two germline ends. The CDR3 region has the DNA TGTGCTAGTGCCGCCAGCGGGACGGCGTTACTCTATGGCTACACCTTC. Translation gives CASAASGTALLYGYTF.

The chain employs TRBV7-9 and TRBJ1-1; TRBD1 is a possible D gene (6 bases). Trimming took off 6 bases at V and 7 bases at J, with 24 bases between the two ends. This CDR3 contains 16 residues. CDR1 SEHNR and CDR2 FQNEAQ come from the germline V gene (reference sequence). In DNA form, the CDR3 reads TGTGCCAGCAGGTATCCTGGGGGGGCGAAGAGGGATGAAGCTTTCTTT. As protein: CASRYPGGAKRDEAFF.

Concerning this clone itself: This sample also contains other DNA sequences that code for the same CDR3. The chain has TRBV18 and TRBJ1-1; a weak D match, TRBD1 (6 bases). The germline V gene encodes CDR1 KGHSH and CDR2 LQKENI. This CDR3 has 14 amino acids. V was clipped by 3 bases and J by 1 base, with 9 bases between them. The CDR3 reads CASSPRTANTEAFF. The CDR3 nucleotides are TGTGCCAGCTCACCGCGGACAGCGAACACTGAAGCTTTCTTT.

The rearrangement uses TRBV10-2 and TRBJ2-2, with D possibly being TRBD1 (5 bases). CDR3 size: 16 residues. Germline V gene sequence: CDR1 WSHSY, CDR2 SAAADI. V shed 4 bases and J shed 0 bases, with 12 bases lying between them. The CDR3 here is CASSGARASNTGELFF. CDR3 in DNA: TGCGCCAGCAGTGGGGCCAGGGCGTCGAACACCGGGGAGCTGTTTTTT.

The J gene is TRBJ1-5, the V gene TRBV6-5, with 9 bases identical to TRBD1. Trimming at V came to 2 bases and at J to 6 bases, leaving 2 bases not matched to a gene. Germline loops: CDR1 MNHEY, CDR2 SVGAGI. This CDR3 has 14 amino acids. The CDR3 region has the DNA TGTGCCAGCAGTTACCGGACAGGGGTTCAGCCCCAGCATTTT. It specifies CASSYRTGVQPQHF.

The chain joins TRBV28 to TRBJ2-7; TRBD1 matches 8 bases. The length of the CDR3 is 13 residues. Per germline, CDR1 MDHEN and CDR2 SYDVKM. V dropped 6 bases and J dropped 5; count of bases not matched to a gene: 6. CDR3 bases: TGTGCCAGCAGAGACAGGGGCGTCCACGAGCAGTACTTC. This sequence encodes CASRDRGVHEQYF. Supplemented by reference TRBV28 and TRBJ2-7, the full variable domain reads DVKVTQSSRYLVKRTGEKVFLECVQDMDHENMFWYRQDPGLGLRLIYFSYDVKMKEKGDIPEGYSVSREKKERFSLILESASTNQTSMYLCASRDRGVHEQYFGPGTRLTVT.

This chain connects TRBV6-6 to TRBJ1-1; TRBD1 matches 9 bases. V shed 4 bases and J 6 bases; nucleotides not matched to a gene: 3. Per the germline V gene, CDR1 is MNHNY and CDR2 is SVGAGI (reference sequence). The CDR3 runs to 13 residues. The CDR3 DNA reads as TGTGCCAGCAGTTGGGACAGGGTCGCTGAAGCTTTCTTT. Translated: CASSWDRVAEAFF.

The rearrangement joins TRBV6-5 to TRBJ1-1; D is possibly TRBD1 (5 bases). V lost 0 bases and J lost 4, with 12 bases in between. Per germline, CDR1 MNHEY and CDR2 SVGAGI. This CDR3 contains 15 residues. The CDR3 coding sequence is TGTGCCAGCAGTTACTCAGACACCCAGGGCACTGAAGCTTTCTTT. Encoded protein: CASSYSDTQGTEAFF.

The V and J genes are TRBV11-3 and TRBJ2-2, with 8 bases that match TRBD1. Unmatched junction bases numbered 10, after V lost 5 bases and J lost 5 bases. The CDR3 sequence is 16 residues long. Per the germline V gene, CDR1 is SGHNT and CDR2 is YENEEA. This chain's CDR3 is CASSKGTGGRTGELFF. CDR3 nucleotide sequence: TGTGCCAGCAGCAAAGGAACAGGGGGACGGACCGGGGAGCTGTTTTTT.

The chain has TRBV6-5 and TRBJ1-1; 7 bases line up with TRBD1. The CDR3 consists of 14 residues. Germline-derived CDR1 and CDR2 are MNHEY and SVGAGI. V dropped 10 bases and J dropped 1; count of bases not matched to a gene: 9. The CDR3 DNA is TGTGCCACCAGGGGGGCGATCGGGAACACTGAAGCTTTCTTT. Its protein is CATRGAIGNTEAFF.

This chain joins TRBV9 and TRBJ1-3; TRBD1 matches at 7 bases. The CDR3 has 15 amino acids. Germline CDR1 is SGDLS and CDR2 is YYNGEE. The trim removed 2 bases at V and 1 base at J, leaving 3 bases unmatched. The CDR3 coding sequence is TGTGCCAGCAGCGTGGGGGGACAGTCTGGAAACACCATATATTTT. Its translation: CASSVGGQSGNTIYF. The whole variable domain, remainder taken from reference TRBV9 and TRBJ1-3, is DSGVTQTPKHLITATGQRVTLRCSPRSGDLSVYWYQQSLDQGLQFLIQYYNGEERAKGNILERFSAQQFPDLHSELNLSSLELGDSALYFCASSVGGQSGNTIYFGEGSWLTVV.

DNA for the CDR3: TGTGCCAGCAGTTACGGGCCAGGGGTTCCCCACGAGCAGTACTTC. Amino acids: CASSYGPGVPHEQYF. This chain uses TRBV6-5 with TRBJ2-7, with D tentatively TRBD1 (6 bases). The germline V gene encodes CDR1 MNHEY and CDR2 SVGAGI. The CDR3 totals 15 residues. Trimming took 2 bases from V and 5 from J, leaving 16 bases between them.

The rearrangement links TRBV15 to TRBJ1-4, with 8 positions matching TRBD1. The V gene's germline CDR1 is LNHNV and CDR2 YYDKDF (reference sequence). V was clipped by 3 bases and J by 5 bases; unmatched bases: 8. This CDR3 has 16 amino acids. Here the CDR3 reads CATSSLRTGLNEKLFF. The CDR3 DNA sequence: TGTGCCACCAGCAGTTTGCGGACAGGGCTCAATGAAAAACTGTTTTTT.

V usage is TRBV2 and J usage is TRBJ2-6; 12 nucleotides line up with TRBD2. The CDR3 has 19 amino acids. V gave up 5 bases and J gave up 0 bases; unmatched junction bases: 8. Looked up from germline, CDR1 is SNHLY and CDR2 is FYNNEI. The CDR3 DNA reads TGTGCCAGCAGTACCCGGACTAGCGGGGCGACCTCTGGGGCCAACGTCCTGACTTTC. Amino acids: CASSTRTSGATSGANVLTF.

This chain connects TRBV4-2 to TRBJ2-7; 12 bases are a match to TRBD2. The CDR3 consists of 17 residues. Germline V gene data show CDR1 as LGHNA and CDR2 as YNFKEQ. V lost 0 bases and J lost 7; bases outside the gene matches: 10. CDR3 nucleotides: TGTGCCAGCAGCCAAGATCCGGCTAGCGGGGGGGCATATGAGCAGTACTTC. Amino acid sequence: CASSQDPASGGAYEQYF.